This TCR beta chain originates from a study of T cell repertoires in cytomegalovirus infection (dated by TCRdb to between 2017 and 2020). Background for the entire study: Peptide stimulations targeted recently identified HLA-C-restricted CMV epitopes, whose presentation resists viral immunomodulation, together with well-studied HLA-B-restricted epitopes. Donor HLA type was relevant to the analysis, because carriage of CMV infection together with the matching HLA type was indicated by public TCR beta signatures. Points the paper makes about the study in general: Cumulative frequency of public TCR beta family members discriminated carriers of CMV infection plus the relevant HLA type in this cohort and an independent approximately 400-donor cohort. The ex vivo response was dominated by HLA-C-restricted CMV-specific TCR beta clonotypes, which also provided the single most frequent clonotype in two of eight donors.

The sequencer listed for this sample is Illumina HiSeq 1500. TCRdb trimmed the raw reads at Q25, called clones with MiXCR and kept productive beta chains. Each CDR3 protein gets just one entry, which takes the most common genes and DNA from the rows behind it. For this sample there are around 540,000 distinct CDR3 sequences; 33% appear just once. The top ten clonotypes cover 15% to 20% of the sample. The sample's treatment or condition label is to be understood as: in vitro stimulation with specific CMV peptide epitopes to enrich CMV-specific T cells. This clonotype came up a few times. This receptor's antigen is unknown. No base quality information exists; no much larger clone differs at one position. Including cysteine and phenylalanine, the CDR3 has 18 amino acids. The read is trimmed to its CDR3 DNA, 54 bases read in frame from base 1. Germline trimming: 4 bases from V, 4 bases from J; junction bases outside gene matches: 10. Based on the germline V gene, the CDR1 and CDR2 sequences are KGHDR and SFDVKD.

Here the chain combines TRBV24-1 and TRBJ2-6; 9 junctional bases match TRBD1. The sequence was collected from a human donor in good health (CMV status not recorded). Some clones in this sample may be carry-over from other donors' samples. The source was cultured PBMCs, collected from culture after CMV antigen stimulation. The CDR3 amino acid sequence is: CATSEPGTGLSGANVLTF. The DNA reads TGTGCCACCAGTGAACCCGGGACAGGGCTCTCCGGGGCCAACGTCCTGACTTTC.